This note documents a single TCR beta chain sequence. The PCR contained 60 Vbeta and 13 Jbeta primers. Some clones are missing from TCRdb's copy, which holds only in-frame ones; the method was immunoSEQ multiplex PCR. Among 150,000 to 200,000 clones listed, around 80% were seen once. The data are from a study of cytomegalovirus exposure and HLA in healthy donors. From germline, CDR1 is SGHNT and CDR2 YENEEA. Trimming cost V 5 bases and J 0 bases, with 12 bases left between them. The CDR3 loop spans 15 amino acids. Healthy individuals who donated bone marrow served as the donors. The sequenced material came from PBMCs. The receptor's source is a man aged 25-45 years in good health and CMV-seropositive. V and J are TRBV11-3 and TRBJ2-3, with a possible D match to TRBD2 (6 bases). This CDR3 is CASSIGTASTDTQYF. CDR3 sequence (DNA): TGTGCCAGCAGCATAGGGACTGCTAGCACAGATACGCAGTATTTT.